This T cell receptor (beta chain) is from a study of pediatric ulcerative colitis. Whole-study results and caveats: Two rectal CDR3 clonotypes occurred in all ulcerative colitis patients. Two patients had blood samples with substantially reduced template counts. Acute severe colitis showed lower rectal diversity from clonal expansions. Blood-rectal clonal overlap within each person was significantly higher in ulcerative colitis patients than controls.

With respect to this clone: Its antigen remains unidentified.

The CDR3 runs to 15 residues. Germline values: CDR1 SGHTA, CDR2 FQGNSA. V lost 6 bases to trimming and J lost 0 bases; unmatched junction nucleotides: 7. Produced via immunoSEQ multiplex PCR; TCRdb's table is partial and in-frame only. This sample yields around 61,000 clones, of which 85% to 90% are seen a single time; around 3% belongs to the top ten. The sequence came from a boy between 10 and 17 years old with severe ulcerative colitis. The J gene is TRBJ2-5, the V gene TRBV7-2; TRBD2 matches at 7 bases. The sequenced sample was blood. This chain's CDR3 is CASSRGDLYQETQYF. The CDR3 DNA reads TGTGCCAGCAGTCGGGGGGACCTGTACCAAGAGACCCAGTACTTC.